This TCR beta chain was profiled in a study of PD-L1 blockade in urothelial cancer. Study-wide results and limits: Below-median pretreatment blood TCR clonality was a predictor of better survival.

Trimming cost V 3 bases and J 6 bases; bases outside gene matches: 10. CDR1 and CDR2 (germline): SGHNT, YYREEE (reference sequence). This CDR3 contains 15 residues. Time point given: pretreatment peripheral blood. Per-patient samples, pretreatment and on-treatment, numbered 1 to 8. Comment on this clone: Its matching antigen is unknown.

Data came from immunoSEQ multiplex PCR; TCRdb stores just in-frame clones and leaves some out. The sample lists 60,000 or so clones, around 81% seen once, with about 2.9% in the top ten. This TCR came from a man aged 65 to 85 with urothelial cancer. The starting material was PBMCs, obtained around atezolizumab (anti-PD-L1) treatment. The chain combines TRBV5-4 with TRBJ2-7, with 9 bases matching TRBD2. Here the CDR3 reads CASSSGGRASSEQYF. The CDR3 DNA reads TGTGCCAGCAGCTCCGGCGGGAGGGCAAGTAGCGAGCAGTACTTC.